The 22 T cell receptor beta chains in this list originate from one sample, sequenced in a study of cytomegalovirus exposure and HLA in healthy donors. PCR primers comprised 60 Vbeta and 13 Jbeta primers. The method was immunoSEQ multiplex PCR; TCRdb's version includes in-frame clones alone and lacks a portion of them. The sample lists 97,000 or so clones, under 75% seen once, with less than 2.5% in the top ten. The sample comprised PBMCs. These receptors originate from a middle-aged man in good health and CMV-seronegative.

V is TRBV19 and J is TRBJ2-6; 10 bases agree with TRBD1. The CDR3 loop spans 16 amino acids. Trimming took 6 bases from V and 2 from J; bases not matched to a gene: 4. CDR1 is LNHDA and CDR2 is SQIVND in the germline V gene (reference sequence). CDR3 sequence (DNA): TGTGCCAGTAGCCGACAGGGGGCCCCTGGGGCCAACGTCCTGACTTTC. It encodes CASSRQGAPGANVLTF.

This clone has just a few counts. The chain combines TRBV5-5 with TRBJ2-3, with D uncertain. V lost 6 bases and J lost 5, with 13 bases in between. The CDR3 extends over 13 amino acids. Germline V gene sequence: CDR1 SGHKS, CDR2 YYEKEE (reference sequence). The CDR3 DNA is TGTGCCAGCACCGCCCCCCCCAGAGATACGCAGTATTTT. Translating it yields CASTAPPRDTQYF.

The genes are TRBV19 and TRBJ2-7, with TRBD2 as a possible D gene (7 bases). CDR1 LNHDA and CDR2 SQIVND come from the germline V gene (reference sequence). The V end was cut by 1 base, the J end by 2 bases, with 12 bases between. CDR3 length: 15 residues. CDR3 in amino acids: CASSIGGGPTYEQYF. CDR3 DNA sequence: TGTGCCAGTAGTATAGGGGGGGGCCCAACCTACGAGCAGTACTTC.

With respect to this clone: At the DNA level, this CDR3 is encoded by other sequences in the same sample as well. The chain couples TRBV9 to TRBJ2-5, with D maybe TRBD2 (6 bases). CDR1 is SGDLS and CDR2 is YYNGEE in the germline V gene. The CDR3 loop spans 14 amino acids. V was clipped by 0 bases and J by 5 bases, with 11 bases between them. In DNA, the CDR3 is TGTGCCAGCAGCGTAGGACCTGGGAGGGAGACCCAGTACTTC. It is translated as CASSVGPGRETQYF.

The genes are TRBV5-5 and TRBJ1-5; 7 bases fit TRBD1. V was clipped by 4 bases and J by 2 bases; unmatched bases: 3. This CDR3 has 14 residues. Germline V CDR1 and CDR2: SGHKS, YYEKEE (reference sequence). In DNA form, the CDR3 reads TGTGCCAGCAGCCGACAGGGAGGCAATCAGCCCCAGCATTTT. Translation: CASSRQGGNQPQHF.

This sequence joins TRBV5-6 and TRBJ2-3, with D possibly matching TRBD1 (5 bases). Germline-derived CDR1 and CDR2 are SGHDT and YYEEEE. The CDR3 contains 12 residues. V lost 3 bases and J lost 10, with 12 bases in between. The CDR3 sequence is CASSSDIRPQYF. CDR3 nucleotide sequence: TGTGCCAGCAGCTCGGACATACGCCCGCAGTATTTT.

This sequence joins TRBV27 and TRBJ2-1, with 14 positions matching TRBD2. V shed 3 bases, J shed 0 bases, and the junction held 10 bases outside the gene matches. The CDR3 loop spans 20 amino acids. CDR1 and CDR2 from the germline V gene are MNHEY and SMNVEV (reference sequence). As DNA, the CDR3 is TGTGCCAGCAGTTTGGCGGGACTAGCGGGAGTCTTATCCTCCTACAATGAGCAGTTCTTC. Its translation: CASSLAGLAGVLSSYNEQFF.

This clone was seen only a few times. V and J are TRBV19 and TRBJ2-5; the D gene is possibly TRBD1 (5 bases). The J call is doubtful: the DNA matches TRBJ2-7 better. The CDR3 is 13 residues long. The germline V gene has CDR1 LNHDA and CDR2 SQIVND (reference sequence). CDR3 coding DNA: TGTGCCAGTAGTATGGACAAGGGCGACGAGCAGTACTTC. Protein sequence: CASSMDKGDEQYF.

This chain uses TRBV7-9 with TRBJ2-1, with 10 nucleotides matching TRBD2. The length of the CDR3 is 13 residues. The germline CDR1 and CDR2 sequences are SEHNR and FQNEAQ (reference sequence). V dropped 5 bases and J dropped 6; count of bases not matched to a gene: 1. The CDR3 coding sequence is TGTGCCAGCAGCAGCGGGAGGGGCAATGAGCAGTTCTTC. Its translation: CASSSGRGNEQFF.

The chain joins TRBV19 to TRBJ1-2, with 7 bases identical to TRBD1. Trimming removed 4 bases from V and 2 bases from J; junction bases left unmatched: 4. This CDR3 has 14 residues. Germline V lookup: CDR1 LNHDA, CDR2 SQIVND (reference sequence). CDR3 DNA: TGTGCCAGTAGTAGTGCGGACAGGAACTATGGCTACACCTTC. It translates to CASSSADRNYGYTF.

This chain joins TRBV10-3 and TRBJ1-1, with a tentative D call TRBD1 (6 bases). Trimming shortened V by 6 bases and J by 4 bases, and 15 bases separated the two germline ends. The CDR3 spans 14 residues. Germline V gene sequence: CDR1 ENHRY, CDR2 SYGVKD. CDR3 sequence (DNA): TGTGCCATCAGGAAACAGGGTACGTCCACTGAAGCTTTCTTT. As protein: CAIRKQGTSTEAFF.

J is TRBJ1-1 and V is TRBV18; 9 bases agree with TRBD1. This CDR3 region has 18 residues. Per germline, CDR1 KGHSH and CDR2 LQKENI. V shed 2 bases, J shed 1 base, and the junction held 11 bases outside the gene matches. CDR3 amino acids: CASSPRPGQGDSNTEAFF. The CDR3 region has the DNA TGTGCCAGCTCACCAAGACCGGGACAGGGAGATTCGAACACTGAAGCTTTCTTT. The full variable domain, rest sourced from reference TRBV18 and TRBJ1-1, is NAGVMQNPRHLVRRRGQEARLRCSPMKGHSHVYWYRQLPEEGLKFMVYLQKENIIDESGMPKERFSAEFPKEGPSILRIQQVVRGDSAAYFCASSPRPGQGDSNTEAFFGQGTRLTVV.

The V and J genes are TRBV4-1 and TRBJ1-3; D perhaps matches TRBD1 (6 bases). The CDR3 totals 16 residues. The germline V gene encodes CDR1 MGHRA and CDR2 YSYEKL. V lost 2 bases to trimming and J lost 4 bases, with 15 bases between them. CDR3 region: CASSQPRGGDGNTIYF. The CDR3 DNA sequence: TGCGCCAGCAGCCAACCCCGAGGGGGGGACGGAAACACCATATATTTT.

The chain combines TRBV5-1 with TRBJ2-7, with a possible D match to TRBD2 (5 bases). From germline, CDR1 is SGHRS and CDR2 YFSETQ. V lost 0 bases and J 5 bases, leaving 12 bases between the germline ends. This CDR3 comprises 14 residues. CDR3 sequence: CASSLAGMGDEQYF. The CDR3 coding sequence is TGCGCCAGCAGCTTGGCCGGGATGGGTGACGAGCAGTACTTC.

CDR3 sequence: CASSPPSRDRGEQYF. In DNA, the CDR3 is TGTGCCAGCTCACCGCCGTCCCGGGACAGGGGCGAGCAGTACTTC. The chain employs TRBV18 and TRBJ2-7; TRBD1 agrees at 10 bases. The V gene end was trimmed by 3 bases and the J gene end by 6 bases; junction bases not matched to a gene: 8. The CDR3 length is 15 residues. The germline V gene encodes CDR1 KGHSH and CDR2 LQKENI.

The table lists this clone with a few counts. The genes are TRBV6-6 and TRBJ1-2; 7 bases are shared with TRBD1. The CDR3 is 14 residues long. Germline V gene lookup returns CDR1 MNHNY and CDR2 SVGAGI (reference sequence). Trimming removed 6 bases from V and 4 bases from J; junction bases left unmatched: 8. Here the CDR3 reads CASSTTGDSYGYTF. CDR3 DNA: TGTGCCAGCAGCACTACAGGGGACTCCTATGGCTACACCTTC.

This clone has a handful of counts. The chain uses TRBV6-1 and TRBJ2-1; 9 bases are shared with TRBD1. The CDR3 consists of 15 residues. J was trimmed by 2 bases and V by 4 bases; bases with no gene match: 3. Germline CDR1 MNHNS, CDR2 SASEGT. CDR3 sequence reads: CASSARDRAYNEQFF. The CDR3 region has the DNA TGTGCCAGCAGTGCCCGGGACAGGGCCTACAATGAGCAGTTCTTC.

The chain couples TRBV2 to TRBJ1-2; 9 nucleotides align to TRBD1. Germline V gene sequence: CDR1 SNHLY, CDR2 FYNNEI. The CDR3 has 14 amino acids. V shed 4 bases and J 4 bases; nucleotides not matched to a gene: 4. CDR3 DNA sequence: TGTGCCAGCAGTGGGGGACAGGGAACCTATGGCTACACCTTC. Encoded protein: CASSGGQGTYGYTF.

This CDR3 reads CASRPGLGANTEAFF. DNA of the CDR3: TGTGCCAGCAGGCCGGGCCTAGGGGCGAACACTGAAGCTTTCTTT. The chain uses TRBV6-1 and TRBJ1-1; TRBD1 might be the D (5 bases). This CDR3 spans 15 amino acids. Germline V gives CDR1 MNHNS, CDR2 SASEGT. Trimming took off 6 bases at V and 1 base at J, with 15 bases between the two ends.

The chain joins TRBV10-3 to TRBJ2-7, with 7 nucleotides matching TRBD1. Germline CDR1 reads ENHRY; CDR2 reads SYGVKD. This CDR3 contains 15 residues. With V trimmed by 8 bases and J by 0 bases, 10 bases remained unmatched. CDR3 DNA: TGTGCCATCGGCCCCGGGACAGTGAGCTCCTACGAGCAGTACTTC. Amino acid sequence: CAIGPGTVSSYEQYF.

This clone has only a few counts. This rearrangement joins TRBV2 to TRBJ2-3; TRBD2 aligns across 10 bases. J was trimmed by 3 bases and V by 8 bases; bases with no gene match: 14. From germline, CDR1 is SNHLY and CDR2 FYNNEI. CDR3 size: 17 residues. The chain's CDR3 is CASGAGPSGSGTDTQYF. DNA for the CDR3: TGTGCCAGCGGAGCCGGGCCTAGCGGGAGCGGGACAGATACGCAGTATTTT.

The chain is built from TRBV19 and TRBJ1-5, with D possibly TRBD1 on 6 matching bases. Trimming took off 9 bases at V and 0 bases at J, with 15 bases between the two ends. The CDR3 contains 15 residues. The germline V gene encodes CDR1 LNHDA and CDR2 SQIVND (reference sequence). Here the CDR3 DNA reads TGTGCCAGCCGACAGGCCCTCGATAGCAATCAGCCCCAGCATTTT. Encoded protein: CASRQALDSNQPQHF.